Given below is one T cell receptor (beta chain) in context. No cognate antigen has been identified for it. Base qualities are not provided; no much larger clone lies one nucleotide away. This sample was taken from a study of blood T cell repertoires in COVID-19 (dated by TCRdb to the early 2020s). Looking at the study overall: Samples from collaborators originated in the United States, Italy and Spain and spanned both the acute and convalescent phases of COVID-19. The repertoires were released in a freely available public database intended as a resource for research on the immune response to SARS-CoV-2. The dataset comprised deeply sampled blood TCRbeta repertoires from subjects exposed to, actively infected with, or recovered from COVID-19. The material from the prospective study consisted of cDNA or gDNA derived from T cells, B-cell-depleted T cells, or PBMCs. HLA class I and class II types, where available, came from metadata supplied by the sample provider rather than from assay-based typing. The sample metadata nearly always contained a de-identified subject ID, COVID-19 status, age in years and sex. Samples came from the ongoing ImmuneRACE study (first 160 participants) plus 1,254 subjects from 6 global collaborators.

TCRbeta CDR3 regions were amplified from genomic DNA by means of the immunoSEQ Assay, a bias-controlled multiplex PCR. The published analysis was carried out like this. Within the assay, amplification of reference gene primers was used to estimate how many nucleated cells each sample contained. To quantify the absolute abundance of each unique TCRbeta CDR3 rearrangement, sequence reads were collapsed and filtered. Productive Simpson clonality was computed per sample as the square root of Simpson's diversity index over productive rearrangements. TCRdb holds this immuneACCESS table with in-frame rearrangements only. Some clones are missing; in checked studies, unresolved V genes explain under half, and the rest has no known cause. For V, J and clone size, that table is used; D and trimming come from the DNA. In this sample the table shows around 94,000 clones, 87% of which occur a single time. Around 2% of the sample comes from the top ten.

Relative to germline, V is 3 bases shorter and J is 3 bases shorter, with 12 bases between their ends. CDR3 length: 14 amino acids, cysteine to phenylalanine. Just the 42-base CDR3 DNA is kept, in frame starting at base 1. From a lookup of the germline V gene (reference sequence), CDR1 and CDR2 are SGHAT and FQDESV. Results and caveats for the whole study, not just this receptor: Clinical and demographic metadata were provided uncurated, with the amount varying by source and participant.

Each collaborating institution followed its own protocols to collect whole blood in K2EDTA tubes. Collaborator samples were shipped for TCRbeta analysis as frozen whole blood, isolated PBMCs, or DNA extracted from either sample type. The rearranged segments are TRBV11-1 and TRBJ2-7; the D gene remains uncertain. The clonotype comes from a man aged 45 to 65 with active COVID-19. Sequencing used peripheral blood. The bases read TGTGCCAGCAGCTTTGGGCCGGTCCTCTACGAGCAGTACTTC. Its protein is CASSFGPVLYEQYF.